The entry below describes one T cell receptor (beta chain). This CDR3 is missing its conserved last phenylalanine or tryptophan, likely due to a read error. The TCR beta CDR3 regions underwent amplification using RNA transcripts as the source. HTBI primers were employed in a first-round RT-PCR of the TCR CDR3. TCRdb recomputed calls from the multiplex PCR reads with MiXCR, one row per CDR3 protein. The data show 250,000 to 300,000 distinct CDR3 sequences, with around 19% seen just once and less than 40% held by the top ten. This entry comes from a study of T cells in Graves' hyperthyroidism and ophthalmopathy. CDR3 length: 16 amino acids. The V gene's germline CDR1 is MNHEY and CDR2 SVGEGT. V dropped 5 bases and J dropped 2; count of bases not matched to a gene: 6.

Sequencing used blood. The chain combines TRBV6-2 or TRBV6-3 with TRBJ1-5, with 10 bases that match TRBD1. This sequence originates from a man in his fifties with Graves' ophthalmopathy. CDR3 nucleotides: TGTGCCAGCAGTCCCGCCGGGACAGGGGGCAATCAGCCCCAGCATCTT. It specifies CASSPAGTGGNQPQHL.